This TCR beta chain originates from a study of beta chain features in type 1 diabetes. Study results and caveats: Across all four CD4+ subsets, people with type 1 diabetes showed modestly shorter TCRB CDR3s. Compared to healthy donors, patients appeared to have naive, central memory and Treg TCRB repertoires that were more alike.

Isolated RNA was reverse transcribed in full, so expressed TCRB transcripts were sequenced. Profiled with immunoSEQ multiplex PCR; TCRdb holds only in-frame clones, not every one. This sample has 600,000 to 750,000 clones, with approximately 13% found just once. Comment on this clone: Its antigen is unidentified.

The CDR3 runs to 12 residues. Germline values: CDR1 GTSNPN, CDR2 SVGIG (reference sequence). V was cut by 4 bases and J by 7 bases, with 14 bases left in between. This chain joins TRBV30 and TRBJ2-7; weak D call: TRBD1 (5 bases). This sequence originates from a man aged 25 to 40 with type 1 diabetes. The sequenced material came from naive CD4+ T cells from blood. In nucleotides, the CDR3 is TGTGCCTGGAAACCGCAGGGTAAAGAGCAGTACTTC. Its protein product is CAWKPQGKEQYF.